This entry lists 13 T cell receptor beta chains sequenced from one sample in a study of OX40 agonist ivuxolimab in advanced cancers. Data came from immunoSEQ multiplex PCR; TCRdb stores just in-frame clones and leaves some out. The sample shows under 60,000 clones, 75% to 90% of them seen only once. This material consisted of CD4+ or CD8+ T cells sorted from blood, taken in a trial of the OX40 agonist ivuxolimab. The receptors stem from an adult with an advanced solid tumor such as melanoma, head and neck, liver or kidney cancer.

The rearrangement links TRBV5-8 to TRBJ1-5; D might be TRBD1 (5 bases). This CDR3 has 15 amino acids. CDR1 SGHTS and CDR2 YDEGEE come from the germline V gene. With 5 bases removed from V and 0 bases from J, the gap between germline ends came to 12 bases. CDR3 in DNA: TGTGCCAGCAGACCCGGGACGCATAGCAATCAGCCCCAGCATTTT. This gives the protein CASRPGTHSNQPQHF.

CDR3 nucleotide sequence: TGCGCCAGCAGCCAAGATTGGAAAGGGAGTGGAAACACCATATATTTT. It codes for CASSQDWKGSGNTIYF. J is TRBJ1-3 and V is TRBV4-3; D uncertain. The V end was cut by 0 bases, the J end by 3 bases, with 12 bases between. CDR1 is LGHNA and CDR2 is YSLEER in the germline V gene. The CDR3 totals 16 residues.

The chain joins TRBV11-2 to TRBJ2-2; D gene unclear. Germline V lookup: CDR1 SGHAT, CDR2 FQNNGV. V was clipped by 5 bases and J by 4 bases, with 20 bases between them. This CDR3 region has 17 residues. CDR3 sequence reads: CASSPNEGRKGTGELFF. The CDR3 bases are TGTGCCAGCAGCCCCAACGAAGGGCGGAAGGGCACCGGGGAGCTGTTTTTT.

V and J are TRBV7-3 and TRBJ2-5; D ambiguous. V lost 4 bases and J 2 bases, leaving 8 bases between the germline ends. CDR3 size: 13 residues. CDR1 and CDR2 from the germline V gene are SGHTA and FQGTGA. In nucleotides, the CDR3 is TGTGCCAGCAGCTACAATTTACAAGAGACCCAGTACTTC. Its protein product is CASSYNLQETQYF.

The V and J genes are TRBV7-8 and TRBJ2-3; D not resolved. The CDR3 runs to 13 residues. Trimming took off 2 bases at V and 2 bases at J, with 5 bases between the two ends. Germline CDR1 and CDR2: SGHVS and FQNEAQ. This CDR3 reads CASSLQATDTQYF. The CDR3, as DNA: TGTGCCAGCAGCTTACAGGCCACAGATACGCAGTATTTT.

J is TRBJ2-7 and V is TRBV7-9; D gene unclear. CDR1 is SEHNR, CDR2 FQNEAQ, per germline (reference sequence). This CDR3 comprises 12 residues. V lost 6 bases, J lost 7 bases, and 13 bases lay in between. CDR3 DNA: TGTGCCAGCAGTTTACAAGGGTGGGAGCAGTACTTC. Residues: CASSLQGWEQYF.

This clone is a singleton in its sample. CDR3 in DNA: TGTGCCAGCAGCTTATTGTCAGGCCCTAGCACAGATACGCAGTATTTT. It codes for CASSLLSGPSTDTQYF. V and J are TRBV7-8 and TRBJ2-3; D remains ambiguous. This CDR3 contains 16 residues. Trimming cost V 2 bases and J 0 bases, with 12 bases left between them. Germline V gives CDR1 SGHVS, CDR2 FQNEAQ.

The genes are TRBV18 and TRBJ2-7; the match to TRBD1 covers 8 bases. J lost 6 bases, V lost 4 bases, and 11 bases had no gene match. This CDR3 is 15 amino acids long. The germline CDR1 and CDR2 sequences are KGHSH and LQKENI. The CDR3 nucleotides read TGTGCCAGCTCACGCCAACCCGACAGGGGTTTCGAGCAGTACTTC. It is translated as CASSRQPDRGFEQYF.

The table lists this clone with a few counts. This chain uses TRBV14 with TRBJ2-7, with D perhaps matching TRBD1 or TRBD2 (5 bases each). Germline loops: CDR1 SGHDN, CDR2 FVKESK. CDR3 length: 17 amino acids. Trimming stripped 1 base from V and 3 bases from J, with 19 bases between. The CDR3 region is CASSQGWGSGENYEQYF. CDR3 sequence (DNA): TGTGCCAGCAGCCAAGGGTGGGGGAGCGGAGAGAACTACGAGCAGTACTTC.

CDR3 bases: TGTGCCAGCAGTTCGACTAGCGGGGGGACCTACGAGCAGTACTTC. As protein: CASSSTSGGTYEQYF. The chain links TRBV2 to TRBJ2-7; 13 bases agree with TRBD2. Germline CDR1 is SNHLY and CDR2 is FYNNEI. The CDR3 length is 15 residues. With V trimmed by 5 bases and J by 2 bases, 3 bases remained unmatched. The variable domain in full, with the rest retrieved from reference TRBV2 and TRBJ2-7, is EPEVTQTPSHQVTQMGQEVILRCVPISNHLYFYWYRQILGQKVEFLVSFYNNEISEKSEIFDDQFSVERPDGSNFTLKIRSTKLEDSAMYFCASSSTSGGTYEQYFGPGTRLTVT.

This chain uses TRBV9 with TRBJ2-7; weak D call: TRBD2 (6 bases). CDR1 and CDR2 from the germline V gene are SGDLS and YYNGEE. The CDR3 has 15 amino acids. Trimming shortened V by 0 bases and J by 3 bases, and 13 bases separated the two germline ends. This chain's CDR3 is CASSVGGQGGYEQYF. The CDR3 nucleotides are TGTGCCAGCAGCGTAGGAGGGCAGGGAGGCTACGAGCAGTACTTC. The full variable domain, rest sourced from reference TRBV9 and TRBJ2-7, is DSGVTQTPKHLITATGQRVTLRCSPRSGDLSVYWYQQSLDQGLQFLIQYYNGEERAKGNILERFSAQQFPDLHSELNLSSLELGDSALYFCASSVGGQGGYEQYFGPGTRLTVT.

The rearrangement links TRBV6-5 to TRBJ1-2; D is undetermined. V was clipped by 0 bases and J by 8 bases, with 10 bases between them. In germline, CDR1 is MNHEY, CDR2 SVGAGI. This CDR3 is built from 13 residues. CDR3 DNA sequence: TGTGCCAGCAGTTACTCTTTGGATCGAGGCTACACCTTC. Amino acid sequence: CASSYSLDRGYTF.

This clone has only one observation. The gene calls are TRBV4-2 and TRBJ2-5; 7 nucleotides line up with TRBD1. The CDR3 contains 11 residues. The V and J ends lost 5 bases and 9 bases, in that order; junction bases with no gene match: 3. Germline V gene data show CDR1 as LGHNA and CDR2 as YNFKEQ. Here the CDR3 reads CASSSGTAQYF. DNA of the CDR3: TGTGCCAGCAGCTCAGGGACAGCCCAGTACTTC.